This TCR beta chain was sequenced for a study of PD-1 blockade in mismatch repair-deficient tumors. Study context: All were previously treated, progressing patients with about twelve mismatch repair-deficient cancer types.

Broader study findings: Tumor-resident clones, often undetectable pretreatment in blood, expanded then contracted after pembrolizumab.

The germline gives CDR1 SNHLY, CDR2 FYNNEI. The CDR3 runs 13 residues. V shed 1 base and J shed 3 bases, with 6 bases lying between them. TCRdb's copy holds only in-frame clones and misses some; the assay was immunoSEQ multiplex PCR. The sample lists some 100,000 clones, 65% to 85% seen once, with about 6.3% in the top ten. The table lists this clone with a count of one. Its antigen is not identified. PCR or immunohistochemistry showed mismatch repair deficiency in every enrolled patient. A few pembrolizumab responders had their TCRs sequenced. The gene calls are TRBV2 and TRBJ2-5; D gene unclear. This receptor was taken from an adult with mismatch repair-deficient cancer. The sample here was peripheral blood, taken around 8 months after starting pembrolizumab. CDR3 amino acids: CASSEEAEETQYF. Written as DNA, the CDR3 is TGTGCCAGCAGTGAAGAAGCAGAAGAGACCCAGTACTTC.